This T cell receptor beta chain was sequenced in a study of technical replicates of blood from several donors. Repertoires were generated with immunoSEQ multiplex PCR, while TCRdb's copy carries only in-frame clones and drops some. The table has about 13,000 clones, 70% to 80% seen once. The germline V gene encodes CDR1 MNHEY and CDR2 SVGAGI. The CDR3 consists of 15 residues. V shed 4 bases and J shed 2 bases, with 15 bases lying between them. The clonotype comes from a human donor in good health. The gene calls are TRBV6-5 and TRBJ2-7, with D possibly being TRBD2 (6 bases). Sequenced material: PBMCs. This chain's CDR3 is CASSFTDAGTYEQYF. The DNA for the CDR3 is TGTGCCAGCAGTTTCACTGACGCGGGGACCTACGAGCAGTACTTC.